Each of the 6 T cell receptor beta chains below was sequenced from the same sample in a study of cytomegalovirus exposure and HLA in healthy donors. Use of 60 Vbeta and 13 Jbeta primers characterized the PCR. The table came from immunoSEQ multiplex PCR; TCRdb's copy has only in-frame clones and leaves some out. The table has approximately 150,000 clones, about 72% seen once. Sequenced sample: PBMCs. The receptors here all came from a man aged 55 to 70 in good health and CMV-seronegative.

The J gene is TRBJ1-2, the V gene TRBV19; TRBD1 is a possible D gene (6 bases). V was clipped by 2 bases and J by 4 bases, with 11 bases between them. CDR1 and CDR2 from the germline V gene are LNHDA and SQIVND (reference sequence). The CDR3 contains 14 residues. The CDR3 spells CASSISPDSYGYTF. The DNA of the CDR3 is TGTGCCAGTAGTATAAGTCCGGACAGCTATGGCTACACCTTC.

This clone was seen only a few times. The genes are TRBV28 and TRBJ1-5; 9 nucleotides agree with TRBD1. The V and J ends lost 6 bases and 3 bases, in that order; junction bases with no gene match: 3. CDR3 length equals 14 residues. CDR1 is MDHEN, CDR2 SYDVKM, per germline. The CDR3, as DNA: TGTGCCAGCAGAAGACAGGGGGACAATCAGCCCCAGCATTTT. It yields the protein CASRRQGDNQPQHF.

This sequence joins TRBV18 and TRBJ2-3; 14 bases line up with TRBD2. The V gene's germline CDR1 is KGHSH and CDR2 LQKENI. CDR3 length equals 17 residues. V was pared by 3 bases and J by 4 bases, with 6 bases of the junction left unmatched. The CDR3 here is CASSPATSGGASDTQYF. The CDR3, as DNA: TGTGCCAGCTCACCTGCGACTAGCGGGGGGGCCTCAGATACGCAGTATTTT.

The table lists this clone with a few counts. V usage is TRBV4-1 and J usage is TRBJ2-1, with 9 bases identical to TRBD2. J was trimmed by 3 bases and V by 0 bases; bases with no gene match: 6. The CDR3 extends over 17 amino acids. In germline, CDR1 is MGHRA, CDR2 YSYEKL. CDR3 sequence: CASSQDSAAGGYNEQFF. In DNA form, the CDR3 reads TGCGCCAGCAGCCAAGACTCCGCAGCGGGAGGCTACAATGAGCAGTTCTTC.

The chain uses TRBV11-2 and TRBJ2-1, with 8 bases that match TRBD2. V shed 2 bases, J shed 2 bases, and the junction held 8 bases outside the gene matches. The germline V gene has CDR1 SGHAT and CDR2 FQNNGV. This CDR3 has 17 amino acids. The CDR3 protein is CASSLTGGGPTYNEQFF. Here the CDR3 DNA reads TGTGCCAGCAGCTTAACGGGGGGGGGACCTACCTACAATGAGCAGTTCTTC.

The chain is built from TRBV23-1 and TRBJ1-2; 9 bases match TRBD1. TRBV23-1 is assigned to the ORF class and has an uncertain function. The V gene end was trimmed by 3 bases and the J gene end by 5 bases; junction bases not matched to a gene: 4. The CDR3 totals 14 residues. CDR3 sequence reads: CASSQGTGRYGYTF. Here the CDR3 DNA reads TGCGCCAGCAGTCAGGGGACAGGGAGGTATGGCTACACCTTC.